This T cell receptor (beta chain) derives from a study of OX40 agonist ivuxolimab in advanced cancers. Background on the whole study: Ivuxolimab was an agonistic, fully human IgG2 monoclonal antibody directed against OX40 (CD134), a costimulatory receptor. Intravenous ivuxolimab was administered to patients every 2 weeks at six dose levels: 0.01, 0.1, 0.3, 1.5, 3 and 10 mg/kg. Of the 50 or so patients in dose escalation, some 20 had hepatocellular carcinoma, about 15 had melanoma, 9 had renal cell carcinoma and 9 had head and neck cancer. In the dose-escalation cohort, 70% to 90% of patients were male, and the mean age was roughly 60 years with a range of roughly 23 to 79. Prior anti-PD-1, anti-PD-L1 or anti-CTLA-4 therapy was permitted, and checkpoint inhibitors had been received by less than 45% of dose-escalation patients. Partial responses occurred in three dose-escalation patients, of whom one had hepatocellular carcinoma and two had cutaneous melanoma. Peripheral TCRbeta sequencing was intended to test whether TCR sequence diversity was altered and clonal T-cell expansion was caused by ivuxolimab. The monotherapy dose-escalation portion (N ≈ 55 patients) of the phase I ivuxolimab trial is reported in the paper. Results the study describes overall, beyond this receptor: Clonal expansion of both CD4+ and CD8+ blood T cells was observed from baseline to week 6 at doses 0.1 to 3.0 mg/kg. After ivuxolimab, CD8+ T cells had more expanded clones than CD4+ T cells on average. Low levels of normalized T-cell clonal expansion were also shown by some nonresponding patients. In the 0.1-3.0 mg/kg groups, partial responders had among the lowest normalized peripheral clonal expansion, particularly in CD8+ T cells. The antigen specificity of the peripheral T cells that underwent clonal expansion was not determined.

Patients with a history of autoimmune disease or receiving systemic immunosuppression were excluded from the trial. Peripheral blood for TCR sequencing was collected from all dose cohorts at baseline, on cycle 4 day 1, and on cycle 7 day 1. Samples were obtained from an open-label, multicenter, first-in-human phase I dose-escalation trial of ivuxolimab. Adults with locally advanced or metastatic melanoma, renal cell, hepatocellular, or head and neck squamous cell carcinoma were enrolled in the trial. Before TCR sequencing, CD4+ T cells and CD8+ T cells from peripheral blood were sorted into separate populations. CDR1 and CDR2, looked up from the germline V gene, are LGHNA and YNFKEQ. Including cysteine and phenylalanine, the CDR3 has 14 amino acids. Kept here is only the CDR3 DNA, which spans 42 bases and is read in frame from base 1. Relative to germline, V is 5 bases shorter and J is 1 base shorter, with 11 bases between their ends.

Remarks on this clone: Its antigen has not been determined. Per-nucleotide qualities are absent, and no much larger clonotype sits a single base away.

Genomic DNA was isolated from the sorted cells so that the TCRbeta CDR3 region could be sequenced. The immunoSEQ Assay was used to sequence the TCRbeta CDR3 regions. TCRdb obtained this table from immuneACCESS and retained in-frame rearrangements with V and J assigned. These tables miss some clones; where compared with another copy, unresolved V genes account for less than half of the shortfall, and the remainder is unexplained. The sample table contains roughly 100,000 clones; only one count was recorded for roughly 89% of them. The ten largest clones represent 0.79% of the sample. In this chain, TRBV4-2 is recombined with TRBJ1-1, with the D gene not confidently named. The source material was CD4+ or CD8+ T cells sorted from blood, sampled in a trial of the OX40 agonist ivuxolimab. The receptor was derived from an adult with an advanced solid tumor such as melanoma, head and neck, liver or kidney cancer. The DNA sequence is TGTGCCAGCAGCAATAGGGAAGCGAACACTGAAGCTTTCTTT. It is translated as CASSNREANTEAFF.